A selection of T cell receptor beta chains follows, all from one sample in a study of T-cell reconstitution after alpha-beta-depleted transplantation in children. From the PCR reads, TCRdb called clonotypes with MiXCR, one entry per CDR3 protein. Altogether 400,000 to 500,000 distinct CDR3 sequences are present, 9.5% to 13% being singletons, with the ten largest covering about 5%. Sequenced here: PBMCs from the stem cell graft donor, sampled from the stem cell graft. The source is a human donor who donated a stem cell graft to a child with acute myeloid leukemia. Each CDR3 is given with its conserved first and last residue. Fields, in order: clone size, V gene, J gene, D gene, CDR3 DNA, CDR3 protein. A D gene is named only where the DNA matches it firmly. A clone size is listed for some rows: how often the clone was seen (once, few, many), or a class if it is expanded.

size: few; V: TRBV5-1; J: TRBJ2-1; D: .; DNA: TGCGCCAGCAGCTCGGACAGCTCCTACAATGAGCAGTTCTTC; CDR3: CASSSDSSYNEQFF
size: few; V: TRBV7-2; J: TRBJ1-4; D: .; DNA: TGTGCCAGCAGCTTAGTGAGGGGCCTGGCCAATGAAAAACTGTTTTTT; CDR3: CASSLVRGLANEKLFF
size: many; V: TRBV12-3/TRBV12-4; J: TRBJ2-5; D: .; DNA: TGTGCCAGCAGTTTGAGGACCCAAGAGACCCAGTACTTC; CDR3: CASSLRTQETQYF
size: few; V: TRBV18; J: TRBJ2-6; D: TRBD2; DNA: TGTGCCAGCTCACCACCGCGGGGGAGCTCTGGGGCCAACGTCCTGACTTTC; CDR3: CASSPPRGSSGANVLTF
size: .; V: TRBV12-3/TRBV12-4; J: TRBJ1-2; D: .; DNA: TGTGCCAGCAGTTTAGCACGGTCAATAATCACCTTC; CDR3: CASSLARSIITF
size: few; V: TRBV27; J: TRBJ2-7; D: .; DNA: TGTGCCAGCAGTTTATTAGGGGAAGAGCAGTACTTC; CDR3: CASSLLGEEQYF
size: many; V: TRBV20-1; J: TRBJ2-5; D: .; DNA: TGCAGTGCTTCGGACATAGGAGAGACCCAGTACTTC; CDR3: CSASDIGETQYF
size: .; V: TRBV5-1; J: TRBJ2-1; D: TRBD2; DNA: TGCGCCAGCAGCTTGGCTAGCGGGAGCAATGAGCAGTTCTTC; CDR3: CASSLASGSNEQFF
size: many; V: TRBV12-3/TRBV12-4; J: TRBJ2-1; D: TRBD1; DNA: TGTGCCAGCAGTGTTCGAGGGGGCGGTGAGCAGTTCTTC; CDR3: CASSVRGGGEQFF
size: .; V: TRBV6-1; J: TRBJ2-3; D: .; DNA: TGTGCCAGCAGTGATGGAGCGCGAGCAACCACAGATACGCAGTATTTT; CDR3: CASSDGARATTDTQYF
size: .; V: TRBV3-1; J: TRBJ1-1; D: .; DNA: TGTGCCAGCAGCCATAGTGGTTTGAGGAGTATTGAAGCTTTCTTT; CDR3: CASSHSGLRSIEAFF
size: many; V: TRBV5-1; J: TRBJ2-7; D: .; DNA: TGCGCCAGCAGCTTGGGGGTTAGTCCCTACGAGCAGTACTTC; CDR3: CASSLGVSPYEQYF
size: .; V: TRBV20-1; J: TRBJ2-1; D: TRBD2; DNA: TGCAGTGCTAGCCTCCTGGGACTAGCGTCCATTAATGAGCAGTTCTTC; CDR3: CSASLLGLASINEQFF
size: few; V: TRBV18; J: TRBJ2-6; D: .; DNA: TGTGCCAGCTCAGAGGGCAGGGTGTCTGGGGCCAACGTCCTGACTTTC; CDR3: CASSEGRVSGANVLTF
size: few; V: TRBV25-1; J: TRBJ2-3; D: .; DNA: TGTGCCAGCAGTTCAGGGAAAATGAGTAACACAGATACGCAGTATTTT; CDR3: CASSSGKMSNTDTQYF
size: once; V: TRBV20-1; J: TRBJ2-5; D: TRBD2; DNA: TGCAGTGCTAGAATGATCAGCGGGAGGGCCAGAAAGACCCAGTACTTC; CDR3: CSARMISGRARKTQYF
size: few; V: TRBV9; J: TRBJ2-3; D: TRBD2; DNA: TGTGCCAGCGGGGCGGGGGGGACAGATACGCAGTATTTT; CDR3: CASGAGGTDTQYF
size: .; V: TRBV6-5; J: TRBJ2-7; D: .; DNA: TGTGCCAGCAGTTCCCGACAGGTCTCGCTTCGTGACGAGCAGTACTTC; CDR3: CASSSRQVSLRDEQYF
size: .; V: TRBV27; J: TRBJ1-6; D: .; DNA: TGTGCCAGCAGTATCGGTGGACAGTTTAATTCACCCCTCCACTTT; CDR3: CASSIGGQFNSPLHF
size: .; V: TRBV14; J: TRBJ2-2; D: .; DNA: TGTGCCAGCAGCCAAGATCTGGGGGGATTCACCGGGGAGCTGTTTTTT; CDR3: CASSQDLGGFTGELFF
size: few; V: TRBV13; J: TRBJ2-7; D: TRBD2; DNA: TGTGCCAGCAGCTTAGCCTCCGGGACTAGCGGGAGGGCCGTGGACGAGCAGTACTTC; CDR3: CASSLASGTSGRAVDEQYF
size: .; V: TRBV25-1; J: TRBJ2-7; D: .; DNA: TGTGCCAGCAGAGACTGTCGGGACGCGGAGGGATGCGAGCAGTACTTC; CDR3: CASRDCRDAEGCEQYF
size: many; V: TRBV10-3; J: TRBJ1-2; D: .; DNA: TGTGCCATCAGGTCAACCGGGGACCCCTACACCTTC; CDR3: CAIRSTGDPYTF
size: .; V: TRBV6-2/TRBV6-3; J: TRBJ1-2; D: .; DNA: TGTGCCAGCAGTTACCCACCTACCTACACCTTC; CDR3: CASSYPPTYTF
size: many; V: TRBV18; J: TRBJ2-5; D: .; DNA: TGTGCCAGCTCAGCGATACAAGGACAAGAGACCCAGTACTTC; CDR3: CASSAIQGQETQYF
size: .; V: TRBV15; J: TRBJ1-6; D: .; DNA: TGTGCCACCAGCAGAGATTCGAGGGGTAATTCACCCCTCCACTTT; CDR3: CATSRDSRGNSPLHF
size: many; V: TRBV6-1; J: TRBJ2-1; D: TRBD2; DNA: TGTGCCAGCAGCCTCGGACTAGCGGGAGGTCGGGAGCAGTTCTTC; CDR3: CASSLGLAGGREQFF
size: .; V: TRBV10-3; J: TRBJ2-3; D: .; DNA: TGTGCCATCAGTGAAAGGGCAGGGAGGACAGATACGCAGTATTTT; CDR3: CAISERAGRTDTQYF
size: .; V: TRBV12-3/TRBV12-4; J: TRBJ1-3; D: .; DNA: TGTGCCAGCAGTTTAGGGCGAAACACCATATATTTT; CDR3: CASSLGRNTIYF
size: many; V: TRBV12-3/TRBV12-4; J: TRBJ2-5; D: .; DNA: TGTGCCAGCAGTGACAGTGCAGAGGAGACCCAGTACTTC; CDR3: CASSDSAEETQYF
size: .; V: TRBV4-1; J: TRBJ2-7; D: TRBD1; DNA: TGCGCCAGCAGAGACAGCCGGGACAGGACCTACGAGCAGTACTTC; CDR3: CASRDSRDRTYEQYF
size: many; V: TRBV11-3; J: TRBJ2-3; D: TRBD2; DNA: TGTGCCAGCAGCCAACCCGGGACTAGCGGGGGCGCCCCCTCTAGCACAGATACGCAGTATTTT; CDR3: CASSQPGTSGGAPSSTDTQYF
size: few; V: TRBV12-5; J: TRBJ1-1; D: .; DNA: TGTGCTAGTGGTCCACTACCGGGAGGGGGGTTTCACACTGAAGCTTTCTTT; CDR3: CASGPLPGGGFHTEAFF
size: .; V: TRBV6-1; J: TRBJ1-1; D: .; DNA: TGTGCCAGCCTAGTAGGGGGAACGAACACTGAAGCTTTCTTT; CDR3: CASLVGGTNTEAFF
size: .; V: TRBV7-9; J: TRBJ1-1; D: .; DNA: TGTGCCAGCACCCCGCGGGCTGTGAACACTGAAGCTTTCTTT; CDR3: CASTPRAVNTEAFF
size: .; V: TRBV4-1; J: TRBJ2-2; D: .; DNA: TGCGCCAGCAGCCAAGTATGGGGGAACACCGGGGAGCTGTTTTTT; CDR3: CASSQVWGNTGELFF
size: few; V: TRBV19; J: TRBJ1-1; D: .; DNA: TGTGCCAGTACCCCCCGGATCCAGAACACTGAAGCTTTCTTT; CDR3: CASTPRIQNTEAFF
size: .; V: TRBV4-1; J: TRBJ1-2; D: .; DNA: TGCGCCAGCAGCCAAGGCGGGGCGGTAGACCATGGCTACACCTTC; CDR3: CASSQGGAVDHGYTF
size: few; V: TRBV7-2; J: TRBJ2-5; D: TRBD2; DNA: TGTGCCAGCAGCTTAGAACGGGGGGGAGAGACCCAGTACTTC; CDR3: CASSLERGGETQYF
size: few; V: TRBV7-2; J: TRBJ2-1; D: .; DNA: TGTGCCAGCAGTCTCGCTAGCCGGGGTGTAGATGAGCAGTTCTTC; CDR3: CASSLASRGVDEQFF
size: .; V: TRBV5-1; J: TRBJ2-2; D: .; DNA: TGCGCCAGCAGCGGGAGCGGACTTCCCCCCGGGGAGCTGTTTTTT; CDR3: CASSGSGLPPGELFF
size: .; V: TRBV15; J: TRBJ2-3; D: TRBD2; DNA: TGTGCCACCAGCAGAGATGAAGGAACGGGAGGGACAGATACGCAGTATTTT; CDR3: CATSRDEGTGGTDTQYF
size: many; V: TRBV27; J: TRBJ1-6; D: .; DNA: TGTGCCAGCAGGACGGGAAGCTCCTATAATTCACCCCTCCACTTT; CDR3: CASRTGSSYNSPLHF
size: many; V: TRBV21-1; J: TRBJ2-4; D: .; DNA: TGTGCCAGCAGCCCTCATCGGAACGTTCCCCTAAGGTCCAAAAACATTCAGTACTTC; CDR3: CASSPHRNVPLRSKNIQYF
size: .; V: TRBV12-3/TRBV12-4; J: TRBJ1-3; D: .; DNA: TGTGCCAGCAGTTGGGACCGTTACACCATATATTTT; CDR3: CASSWDRYTIYF
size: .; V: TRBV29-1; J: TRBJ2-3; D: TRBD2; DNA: TGCAGCGTTGAGACTAGCGGGAGTACCACAGATACGCAGTATTTT; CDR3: CSVETSGSTTDTQYF
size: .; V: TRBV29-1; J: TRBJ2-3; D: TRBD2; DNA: TGCAGCGTTGAAGGAGGAGGGAGGGCCGTTTGGGGCACAGATACGCAGTATTTT; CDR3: CSVEGGGRAVWGTDTQYF
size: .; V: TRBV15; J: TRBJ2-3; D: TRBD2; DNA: TGTGCCACCAGACGGACTAGCGGGGGCTTCACAGATACGCAGTATTTT; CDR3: CATRRTSGGFTDTQYF
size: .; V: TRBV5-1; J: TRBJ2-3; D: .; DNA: TGCGCCAGCAGCTTGGCCGGTCGGACAGGGCTAGCGGTCGCAGATACGCAGTATTTT; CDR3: CASSLAGRTGLAVADTQYF
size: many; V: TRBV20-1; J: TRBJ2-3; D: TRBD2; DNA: TGCAGTGGGGGTGCTAGCGGGCTTAGCACAGATACGCAGTATTTT; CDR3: CSGGASGLSTDTQYF
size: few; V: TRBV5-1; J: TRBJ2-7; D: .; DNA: TGCGCCAGCACCGACGTCGATCAGTTCGGGGAGCAGTACTTC; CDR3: CASTDVDQFGEQYF
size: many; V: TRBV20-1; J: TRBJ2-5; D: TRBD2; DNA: TGCAGTGCTAGTTCGGGACTAAGTCAAGAGACCCAGTACTTC; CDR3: CSASSGLSQETQYF
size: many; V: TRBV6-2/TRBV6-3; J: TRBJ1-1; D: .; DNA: TGTGCCAGCCGTCTGGGGTGGGGGACTGAAGCTTTCTTT; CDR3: CASRLGWGTEAFF
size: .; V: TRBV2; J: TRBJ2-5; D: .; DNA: TGTGCCAGCAGGACAGCTCAGAAACAAGAGACCCAGTACTTC; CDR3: CASRTAQKQETQYF